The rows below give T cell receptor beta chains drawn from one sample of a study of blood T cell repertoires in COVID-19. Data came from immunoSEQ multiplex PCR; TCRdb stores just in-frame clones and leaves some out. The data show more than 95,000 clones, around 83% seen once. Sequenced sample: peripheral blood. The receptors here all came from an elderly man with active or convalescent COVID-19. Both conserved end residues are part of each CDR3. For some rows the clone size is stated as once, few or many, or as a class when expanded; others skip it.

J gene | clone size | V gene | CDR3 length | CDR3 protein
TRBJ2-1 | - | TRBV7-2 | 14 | CASSQDRGGDEQFF
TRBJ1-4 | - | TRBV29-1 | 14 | CSVWLTGSNEKLFF
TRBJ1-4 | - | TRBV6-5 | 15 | CASRLQGATNEKLFF
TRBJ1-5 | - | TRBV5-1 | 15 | CASSLDTRSNQPQHF
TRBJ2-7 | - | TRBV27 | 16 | CASSSFGGEGRYEQYF
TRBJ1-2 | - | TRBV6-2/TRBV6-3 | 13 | CASSSGHSYGYTF
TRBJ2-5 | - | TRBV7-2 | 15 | CASSLVSFSQETQYF
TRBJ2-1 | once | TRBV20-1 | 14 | CSASWVAGGVEQFF
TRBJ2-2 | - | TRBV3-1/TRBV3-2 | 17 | CASSYDSGLAGSGELFF
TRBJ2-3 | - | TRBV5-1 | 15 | CASSHREASTDTQYF
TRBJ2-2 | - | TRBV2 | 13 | CASSGQNTGELFF
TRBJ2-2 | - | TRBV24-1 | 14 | CATSREGSTGELFF
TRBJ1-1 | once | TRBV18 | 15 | CASSPTTRGATEAFF
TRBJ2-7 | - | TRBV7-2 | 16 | CASSLASSGGAYEQYF
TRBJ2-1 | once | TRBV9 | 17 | CASSETSGGARYNEQFF
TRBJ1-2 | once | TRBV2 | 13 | CASRPTGGYGYTF
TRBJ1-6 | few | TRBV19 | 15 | CASSVGQFINSPLHF
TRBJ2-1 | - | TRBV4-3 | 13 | CASSHHLVNEQFF
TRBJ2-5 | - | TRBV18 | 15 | CASPRSGGRGGTQYF
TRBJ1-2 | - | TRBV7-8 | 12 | CASSPERGGVSF
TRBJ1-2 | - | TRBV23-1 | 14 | CASSLRGTDYGYTF
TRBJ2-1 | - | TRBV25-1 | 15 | CASSEATSGDNEQFF
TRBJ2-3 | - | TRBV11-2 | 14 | CASSLSMSTDTQYF
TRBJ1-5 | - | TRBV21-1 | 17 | CASSFRDRARSNQPQHF
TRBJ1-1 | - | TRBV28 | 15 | CASSSVGGPNTEAFF
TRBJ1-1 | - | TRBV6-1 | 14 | CASSGSFGGTEAFF
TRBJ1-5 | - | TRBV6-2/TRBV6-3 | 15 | CASSSVGGANQPQHF
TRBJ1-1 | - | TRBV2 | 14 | CASRVDRGDTEAFF
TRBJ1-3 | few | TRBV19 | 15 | CASTNLGQSGNTIYF
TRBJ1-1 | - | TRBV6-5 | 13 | CASSTPRGTEAFF
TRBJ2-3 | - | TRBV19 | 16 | CASSPRTSVSTDTQYF
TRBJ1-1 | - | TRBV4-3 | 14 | CASSQVGGNTEAFF
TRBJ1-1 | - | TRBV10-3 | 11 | CAISQGTEAFF
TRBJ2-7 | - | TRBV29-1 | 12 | CSVETGTYEQYF
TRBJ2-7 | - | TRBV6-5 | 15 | CASSYAGTGGYEQYF
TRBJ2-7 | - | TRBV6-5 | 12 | CASRYEGSREYF
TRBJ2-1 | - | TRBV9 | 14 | CASSVVDWGVEQFF
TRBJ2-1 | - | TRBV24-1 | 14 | CATSGQGTNNEQFF
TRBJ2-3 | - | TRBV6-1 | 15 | CASSDGGGGPDTQYF
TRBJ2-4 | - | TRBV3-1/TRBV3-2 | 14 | CASSQVGGENIQYF
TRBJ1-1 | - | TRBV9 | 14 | CASSVVLGRTEAFF
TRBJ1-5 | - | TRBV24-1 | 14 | CATADREWNQPQHF
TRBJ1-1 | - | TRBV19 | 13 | CASSMGLELEAFF
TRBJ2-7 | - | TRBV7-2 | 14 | CASSLRLPGYEQYF
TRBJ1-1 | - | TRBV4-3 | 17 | CASSRYPTGGPNTEAFF
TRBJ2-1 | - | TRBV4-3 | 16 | CASSQGQAGGNNEQFF
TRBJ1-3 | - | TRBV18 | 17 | CASSPRASPDSGNTIYF
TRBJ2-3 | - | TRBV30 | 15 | CAWSVRSVAYDTQYF
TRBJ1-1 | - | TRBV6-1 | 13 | CASSERVDTEAFF
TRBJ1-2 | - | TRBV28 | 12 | CASSPAGYGYTF
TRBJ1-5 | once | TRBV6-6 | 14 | CASSYPEGNQPQHF
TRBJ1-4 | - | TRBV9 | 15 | CASSVTGSEGEKLFF
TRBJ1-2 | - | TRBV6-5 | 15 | CASSYSEGSGYGYTF
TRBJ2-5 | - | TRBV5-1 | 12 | CASSLVSETQYF